This T cell receptor beta chain was sequenced during a study of blood T cell repertoires in COVID-19. Only in-frame clones appear in the TCRdb table, and some are missing; sequencing was by immunoSEQ multiplex PCR. This table has over 100,000 clones, around 82% appearing once. V dropped 0 bases and J dropped 5; count of bases not matched to a gene: 10. The CDR3 contains 16 residues. Germline loops: CDR1 SEHNR, CDR2 FQNEAQ (reference sequence). The clonotype originates from a human donor in a cohort sampled during active or convalescent COVID-19. The chain carries TRBV7-9 and TRBJ2-7; 7 bases agree with TRBD2. What was sequenced was peripheral blood. The CDR3, as DNA: TGTGCCAGCAGCTTAGCTTGGGAGGGTGGGCAAGACGAGCAGTACTTC. It is translated as CASSLAWEGGQDEQYF. The full variable domain, rest sourced from reference TRBV7-9 and TRBJ2-7, is DTGVSQNPRHKITKRGQNVTFRCDPISEHNRLYWYRQTLGQGPEFLTYFQNEAQLEKSRLLSDRFSAERPKGSFSTLEIQRTEQGDSAMYLCASSLAWEGGQDEQYFGPGTRLTVT.